This record covers a single T cell receptor (beta chain). The germline V gene encodes CDR1 SGHAT and CDR2 FQNNGV. CDR3 size: 15 residues. V gave up 3 bases and J gave up 1 base, with 7 bases separating them. TCRdb's copy holds only in-frame clones and misses some; the assay was immunoSEQ multiplex PCR. The table shows 70,000 to 95,000 clones, with approximately 91% occurring only once. The data derive from a study of OX40 agonist ivuxolimab in advanced cancers. The clonotype comes from an adult with an advanced solid tumor such as melanoma, head and neck, liver or kidney cancer. Here the sequenced sample was CD4+ or CD8+ T cells sorted from blood, taken in a trial of the OX40 agonist ivuxolimab. This rearrangement joins TRBV11-2 to TRBJ2-6; D may be TRBD1 (6 bases). CDR3 in amino acids: CASSLTGSGANVLTF. In nucleotides, the CDR3 is TGTGCCAGCAGCTTGACAGGTTCTGGGGCCAACGTCCTGACTTTC.